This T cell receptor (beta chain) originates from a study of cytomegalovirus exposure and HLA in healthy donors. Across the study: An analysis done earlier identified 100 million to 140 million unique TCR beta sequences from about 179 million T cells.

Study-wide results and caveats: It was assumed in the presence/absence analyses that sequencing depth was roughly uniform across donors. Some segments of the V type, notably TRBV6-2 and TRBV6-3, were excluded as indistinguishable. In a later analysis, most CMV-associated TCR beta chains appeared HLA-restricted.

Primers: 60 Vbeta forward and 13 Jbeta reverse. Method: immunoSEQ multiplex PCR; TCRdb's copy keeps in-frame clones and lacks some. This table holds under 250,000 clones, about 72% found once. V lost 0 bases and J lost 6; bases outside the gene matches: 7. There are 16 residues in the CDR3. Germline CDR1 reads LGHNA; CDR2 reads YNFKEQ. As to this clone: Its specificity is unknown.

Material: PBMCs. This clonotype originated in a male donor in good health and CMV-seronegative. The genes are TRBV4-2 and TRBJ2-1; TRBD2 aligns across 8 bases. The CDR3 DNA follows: TGTGCCAGCAGCCAAGATCCGGGAGGGCCGGGCAATGAGCAGTTCTTC. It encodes CASSQDPGGPGNEQFF.